This TCR beta chain came from a study of blood T cell repertoires in COVID-19. Study-wide context: There were acute and convalescent COVID-19 samples, and they came from the United States, Italy and Spain.

Sequenced by immunoSEQ multiplex PCR; TCRdb stores in-frame clones only, minus some. The data contain 400,000 to 450,000 clones, roughly 88% of them singletons. Germline loops: CDR1 SGHDT, CDR2 YYEEEE. J gave up 3 bases and V 4 bases, and 9 bases lay outside the gene matches. CDR3 length: 16 residues. This clone showed up just once. J is TRBJ2-1 and V is TRBV5-6; 8 nucleotides match TRBD2. The TCR sequence derives from a woman between 25 and 40 years old with active or convalescent COVID-19. The specimen sequenced was peripheral blood. The CDR3 loop reads CASSLGERGLYNEQFF. CDR3 nucleotides: TGTGCCAGCAGCCTCGGGGAGCGGGGGCTCTACAATGAGCAGTTCTTC.